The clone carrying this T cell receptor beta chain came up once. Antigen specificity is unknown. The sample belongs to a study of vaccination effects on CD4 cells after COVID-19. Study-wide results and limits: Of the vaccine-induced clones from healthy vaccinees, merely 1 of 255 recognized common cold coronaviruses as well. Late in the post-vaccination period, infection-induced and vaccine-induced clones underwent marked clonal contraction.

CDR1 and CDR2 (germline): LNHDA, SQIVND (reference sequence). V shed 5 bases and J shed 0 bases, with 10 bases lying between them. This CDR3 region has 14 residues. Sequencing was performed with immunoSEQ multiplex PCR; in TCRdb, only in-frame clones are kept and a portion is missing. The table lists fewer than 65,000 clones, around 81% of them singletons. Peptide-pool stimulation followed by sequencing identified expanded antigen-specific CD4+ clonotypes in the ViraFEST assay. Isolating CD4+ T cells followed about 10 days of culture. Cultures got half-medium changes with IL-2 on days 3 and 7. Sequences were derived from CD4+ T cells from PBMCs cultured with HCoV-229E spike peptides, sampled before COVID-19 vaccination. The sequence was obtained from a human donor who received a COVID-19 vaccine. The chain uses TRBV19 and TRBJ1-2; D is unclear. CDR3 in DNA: TGTGCCAGTAGTGTTGGGATAGCTAACTATGGCTACACCTTC. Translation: CASSVGIANYGYTF.